Listed here is a single T cell receptor beta chain. Its antigen remains unknown. This entry is derived from a study of cytomegalovirus exposure and HLA in healthy donors. Study overall: A subsequent analysis reported that the 95 to 150 validation repertoires were produced on the same platform that had also been used for the roughly 700 first-cohort repertoires.

The method was immunoSEQ multiplex PCR; TCRdb's version includes in-frame clones alone and lacks a portion of them. The sample yields some 150,000 clones, around 93% seen once. The V gene lost 5 bases and the J gene lost 7 bases, with 12 bases spanning the gap. CDR1 is SEHNR, CDR2 FQNEAQ, per germline (reference sequence). The length of the CDR3 is 12 residues. Overall study findings and caveats: According to the study, some 160 TCR beta chains were cytomegalovirus-associated. Using the classifier, cytomegalovirus status was reportedly diagnosed with high specificity and sensitivity.

The material sequenced was PBMCs. This clonotype was sampled from a man between 18 and 29 years old in good health and CMV-seropositive. The chain employs TRBV7-9 and TRBJ2-7; no clear D. CDR3 region: CASSPTPGEQYF. DNA of the CDR3: TGTGCCAGCAGCCCCACTCCCGGGGAGCAGTACTTC.